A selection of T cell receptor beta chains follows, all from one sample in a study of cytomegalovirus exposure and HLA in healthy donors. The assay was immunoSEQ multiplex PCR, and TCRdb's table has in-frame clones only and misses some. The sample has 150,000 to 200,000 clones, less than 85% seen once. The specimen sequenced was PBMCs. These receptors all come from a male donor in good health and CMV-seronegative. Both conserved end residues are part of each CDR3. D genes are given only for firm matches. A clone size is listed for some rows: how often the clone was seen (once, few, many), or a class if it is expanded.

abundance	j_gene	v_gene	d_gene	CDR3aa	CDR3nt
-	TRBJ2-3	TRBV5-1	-	CASSGQDTQYF	TGCGCCAGCAGTGGCCAAGATACGCAGTATTTT
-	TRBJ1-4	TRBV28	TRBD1	CASSLGTGDEKLFF	TGTGCCAGCAGTTTAGGGACAGGGGATGAAAAACTGTTTTTT
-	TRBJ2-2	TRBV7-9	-	CSSSLARGQFTGELFF	TGTTCCAGCAGCTTAGCGCGGGGACAGTTTACCGGGGAGCTGTTTTTT
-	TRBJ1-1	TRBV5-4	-	CASSMSQGHLSAFF	TGTGCCAGCAGCATGTCACAGGGCCACTTGTCGGCTTTCTTT
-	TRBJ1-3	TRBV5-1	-	CASSLAGIAGNTIYF	TGCGCCAGCAGCTTGGCGGGGATCGCTGGAAACACCATATATTTT
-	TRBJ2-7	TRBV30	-	CTWSVPAGSYEQYF	TGTACCTGGAGTGTACCGGCAGGCTCCTACGAGCAGTACTTC
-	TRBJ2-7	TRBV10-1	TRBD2	CASSRLAGDEQYF	TGCGCCAGCAGTCGCCTAGCGGGGGACGAGCAGTACTTC
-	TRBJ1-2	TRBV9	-	CASSGHGAGTANYGYTF	TGTGCCAGCAGCGGACACGGGGCGGGAACCGCTAACTATGGCTACACCTTC
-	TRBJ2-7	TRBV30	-	CAWTSGEAYEQYF	TGTGCCTGGACTTCAGGGGAAGCCTACGAGCAGTACTTC
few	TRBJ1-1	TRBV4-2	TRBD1	CASSQWGGQGALRTEAFF	TGTGCCAGCAGCCAATGGGGGGGACAGGGGGCTCTACGCACTGAAGCTTTCTTT
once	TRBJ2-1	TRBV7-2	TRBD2	CASSLVGTSGPSSYNEQFF	TGTGCCAGCAGCTTAGTAGGTACTAGCGGGCCTAGCTCCTACAATGAGCAGTTCTTC
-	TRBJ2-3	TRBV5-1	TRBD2	CASSSILAGAGPDTDTQYF	TGCGCCAGCAGCTCAATACTAGCGGGGGCCGGGCCGGACACAGATACGCAGTATTTT
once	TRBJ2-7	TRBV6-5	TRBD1	CASSPGTGFTYEQYF	TGTGCCAGCAGCCCTGGGACAGGTTTTACCTACGAGCAGTACTTC
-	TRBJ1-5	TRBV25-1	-	CASSDSQAALRQPQHF	TGTGCCAGCAGTGACTCCCAGGCTGCCCTCAGGCAGCCCCAGCATTTT